This T cell receptor beta chain was sequenced during a study of T-cell reconstitution after alpha-beta-depleted transplantation in children. The CDR3 runs 14 residues. Germline V gene lookup returns CDR1 SGHRS and CDR2 YFSETQ. In its sample, this clonotype was seen many times. An end of the junction differs from the germline gene, which may be a read error. Unique molecular identifiers were built into the TCRbeta library. Using its own MiXCR run on the PCR reads, TCRdb lists one record per CDR3 protein. The sample has about 830,000 distinct CDR3 sequences; 15% to 20% are singletons. The TCR sequence derives from a male patient aged 5 to 17 who had a stem cell transplant for acute lymphoblastic leukemia, so the T cells may come from the graft donor. This specimen consisted of PBMCs, mostly from graft donor cells, obtained 360 days after TCRalphabeta/CD19-depleted stem cell transplant. The chain joins TRBV5-1 to TRBJ1-5; 8 nucleotides align to TRBD1. The DNA of the CDR3 is TGTGCCAGCAGCTTAGCAGGGGGCGGTCAGCCCCAGCATTTT. Translating it yields CASSLAGGGQPQHF.